A selection of T cell receptor beta chains follows, all from one sample in a study of CD8+ T cells in alopecia areata. Only in-frame clones appear in the TCRdb table, and some are missing; sequencing was by immunoSEQ multiplex PCR. Here the sample spans around 190,000 clones, under 80% being singletons. The starting material was CD4+ T cells sorted from blood, obtained around week 50, from a patient treated with tofacitinib. Receptor source: a human donor with alopecia areata. Both conserved end residues are part of each CDR3. The D gene is left open where the match is weak. Where a row states a size, it is once, few, many or the class of an expanded clone; other rows omit it.

NA,TRBV29-1,TRBJ2-2,NA,TGCAGCGTCTACCCGAAGGGGGATACCGGGGAGCTGTTTTTT,CSVYPKGDTGELFF
NA,TRBV2,TRBJ1-1,NA,TGTGCCAGCCAGGGACGGTACACTGAAGCTTTCTTT,CASQGRYTEAFF
NA,TRBV15,TRBJ1-2,once,TGTGCCACCAGCAGAGCGGAAAACTATGGCTACACCTTC,CATSRAENYGYTF
NA,TRBV5-1,TRBJ1-1,NA,TGCGCCAGCAGCCCGACAGGACACAACACTGAAGCTTTCTTT,CASSPTGHNTEAFF
NA,TRBV6-5,TRBJ1-2,few,TGTGCCAGCAGTTACAGGCCCGTAGTCGAGGGCGGCTACACCTTC,CASSYRPVVEGGYTF
TRBD1,TRBV27,TRBJ1-6,NA,TGTGCCAGCAGTTTCACCCCGACAGGGTTTAATTCACCCCTCCACTTT,CASSFTPTGFNSPLHF
NA,TRBV20-1,TRBJ2-5,NA,TGCAGTGCGCAGAGCCAAGAGACCCAGTACTTC,CSAQSQETQYF
NA,TRBV12-5,TRBJ2-7,NA,TGTGCTAGTGGTCTCAACTACGAGCAGTACTTC,CASGLNYEQYF
NA,TRBV4-3,TRBJ1-1,few,TGCGCCAGCAGCCAAGATGGGTGGAGGGCCACTGAAGCTTTCTTT,CASSQDGWRATEAFF
NA,TRBV11-2,TRBJ2-7,few,TGTGCCAGCAGCTTAAGCCAGCTCTCCTACGAGCAGTACTTC,CASSLSQLSYEQYF
TRBD1,TRBV2,TRBJ2-7,NA,TGTGCCAGCAGTGGGACAGGGGAGAACGAGCAGTACTTC,CASSGTGENEQYF
TRBD1,TRBV2,TRBJ2-7,NA,TGTGCCAGCAGTGAACAGGGACAGGTAGATAGCGAGCAGTACTTC,CASSEQGQVDSEQYF
NA,TRBV29-1,TRBJ1-3,NA,TGCAGCGTTCGTCAGGGTGGCAACACCATATATTTT,CSVRQGGNTIYF
NA,TRBV10-3,TRBJ2-7,NA,TGTGCCATCAGTGATCCCCCGGGAACCTACGAGCAGTACTTC,CAISDPPGTYEQYF
TRBD2,TRBV2,TRBJ2-7,NA,TGTGCCAGCGTCGATAGGGGACTAGCGGGGTCAACCTACGAGCAGTACTTC,CASVDRGLAGSTYEQYF
NA,TRBV11-2,TRBJ2-5,NA,TGTGCCAGCAGCTTAAGCATGTCCGGCGGTCGGGAGACCCAGTACTTC,CASSLSMSGGRETQYF
NA,TRBV30,TRBJ2-7,NA,TGTGCCTGGAGCCTAGAATGGGGAGAGCAGTACTTC,CAWSLEWGEQYF
NA,TRBV29-1,TRBJ1-2,NA,TGCAGCGTTTTAGGGCTAACTAAGACTAACTATGGCTACACCTTC,CSVLGLTKTNYGYTF
TRBD1,TRBV30,TRBJ2-7,NA,TGTGCCTGGAGTGTACCTCAGGGGGCGGTGCGGCAGTACTTC,CAWSVPQGAVRQYF
NA,TRBV29-1,TRBJ1-1,NA,TGCAGCGGTGGGGGGTTCGTCACTGAAGCTTTCTTT,CSGGGFVTEAFF
TRBD1,TRBV6-6,TRBJ1-6,NA,TGTGCCAGCAGTTCACCGACAGGGGGTAATTCACCCCTCCACTTT,CASSSPTGGNSPLHF
NA,TRBV15,TRBJ2-3,once,TGTGCCACCAGCAGAGGTTGGGATACGCAGTATTTT,CATSRGWDTQYF
NA,TRBV25-1,TRBJ2-7,NA,TGTGCCAGCAGTGAGTCCAACAGGGTAGCCTACGAGCAGTACTTC,CASSESNRVAYEQYF
TRBD2,TRBV29-1,TRBJ2-7,NA,TGCAGCGTTGAAGATCGTACTAGCGGGGGCTACGAGCAGTACTTC,CSVEDRTSGGYEQYF
NA,TRBV2,TRBJ1-2,NA,TGTGCCAGCAGTGTTTTCGGGTCGTCGGGCTACACCTTC,CASSVFGSSGYTF
TRBD1,TRBV29-1,TRBJ2-7,few,TGCAGCGCCATGACAGGGGGTTCCTACGAGCAGTACTTC,CSAMTGGSYEQYF
NA,TRBV29-1,TRBJ2-5,NA,TGCAGCGTTGAGAAGAGAGCCCAAGAGACCCAGTACTTC,CSVEKRAQETQYF
NA,TRBV7-9,TRBJ2-2,NA,TGTGCCAGCAGCTTATTGACTCAGGTCGGCACCGGGGAGCTGTTTTTT,CASSLLTQVGTGELFF
TRBD1,TRBV4-1,TRBJ1-5,once,TGCGCCAGCAGCCAAGAGGGACAGGGGACTTTAAGCAATCAGCCCCAGCATTTT,CASSQEGQGTLSNQPQHF
TRBD2,TRBV27,TRBJ2-5,NA,TGTGCCAGCAGTTTGTCCTGGGAGAGGGGAGGGGAGACCCAGTACTTC,CASSLSWERGGETQYF
NA,TRBV4-3,TRBJ1-2,few,TGCGCCAGCAGCCAAGATCGAGGTCTTCTTAAGGCTAACTATGGCTACACCTTC,CASSQDRGLLKANYGYTF
NA,TRBV6-5,TRBJ2-1,few,TGTGCCGCGACCGGGGACCACAATGAGCAGTTCTTC,CAATGDHNEQFF
NA,TRBV4-2,TRBJ2-1,few,TGTGCCAGCAGCCAAGATTACAGCCCCAGCTCCTACAATGAGCAGTTCTTC,CASSQDYSPSSYNEQFF
NA,TRBV6-5,TRBJ1-2,NA,TGTGCCAGCAGTTACGATGGGACGGCATATGGGGGCTACACCTTC,CASSYDGTAYGGYTF
NA,TRBV29-1,TRBJ2-1,NA,TGCAGCGTATCCCCCAGGGACACTGAAAAGCAGTTCTTC,CSVSPRDTEKQFF
NA,TRBV18,TRBJ1-4,NA,TGTGCCAGCTCACCCCGAGGGGAAAAACTGTTTTTT,CASSPRGEKLFF